These 19 T cell receptor beta chains came from one sample sequenced in a study of shared clonotypes between healthy human individuals. The data were produced by immunoSEQ multiplex PCR, yet TCRdb's version contains in-frame clones alone and is incomplete. The repertoire has roughly 640,000 clones, roughly 70% of them found once; the top ten carry more than 1.5%. The sample comprised memory CD4+ T cells sorted from blood. Subset meaning: CD45RA-negative fraction. The receptors here all came from a woman in her 30s in good health.

This clone has only a few counts. The chain employs TRBV5-1 and TRBJ2-7; D not resolved. Germline V gene lookup returns CDR1 SGHRS and CDR2 YFSETQ. The CDR3 has 12 amino acids. V was trimmed by 3 bases and J by 0 bases, leaving 4 bases between them. Here the CDR3 reads CASSYNSYEQYF. DNA of the CDR3: TGCGCCAGCAGCTACAACTCCTACGAGCAGTACTTC.

This clone has just a few counts. The rearrangement links TRBV28 to TRBJ1-1, with a possible D match to TRBD1 (6 bases). The CDR3 loop spans 18 amino acids. V dropped 4 bases and J dropped 3 bases, with 24 bases sitting between them. Germline loops: CDR1 MDHEN, CDR2 SYDVKM. The CDR3 bases are TGTGCCAGCAGTTCTCTAGGGGGAAATCCACGCCGCTACACTGAAGCTTTCTTT. Translation gives CASSSLGGNPRRYTEAFF.

The V gene is TRBV6-1, the J gene TRBJ1-1; 8 bases align to TRBD1. This CDR3 has 14 residues. V lost 5 bases and J lost 3; bases outside the gene matches: 5. Germline values: CDR1 MNHNS, CDR2 SASEGT. The CDR3 protein is CASSNSGQDTEAFF. The CDR3 nucleotides are TGTGCCAGCAGTAACTCGGGACAGGACACTGAAGCTTTCTTT.

This clone was observed a single time. The chain links TRBV4-1 to TRBJ2-1; TRBD2 aligns across 12 bases. CDR3 length: 19 amino acids. Germline-derived CDR1 and CDR2 are MGHRA and YSYEKL. The V gene end was trimmed by 0 bases and the J gene end by 6 bases; junction bases not matched to a gene: 12. The chain's CDR3 is CASSQDRGWELAGGNEQFF. As DNA, the CDR3 is TGCGCCAGCAGCCAAGACCGGGGATGGGAACTAGCGGGGGGCAATGAGCAGTTCTTC.

There are a few counts of this clone. The rearrangement links TRBV7-8 to TRBJ2-1; tentatively, D is TRBD2 (6 bases). The germline V gene encodes CDR1 SGHVS and CDR2 FQNEAQ. The V and J ends lost 5 bases and 7 bases respectively, with 18 bases between them. This CDR3 is 15 amino acids long. The CDR3 bases are TGTGCCAGCAGCACCTTCTCGGGAGCCAGGAATGAGCAGTTCTTC. This codes for CASSTFSGARNEQFF.

The chain is built from TRBV11-2 and TRBJ1-2, with D perhaps TRBD1 (5 bases). Looked up from germline, CDR1 is SGHAT and CDR2 is FQNNGV. The CDR3 length is 16 residues. V gave up 1 base and J gave up 7 bases, with 19 bases separating them. CDR3 nucleotides: TGTGCCAGCAGCTTAGCGGGGGTGAGCAGGGTGGCTGGCTACACCTTC. Its protein is CASSLAGVSRVAGYTF.

The rearrangement links TRBV27 to TRBJ1-2, with TRBD1 identical over 8 bases. Germline loops: CDR1 MNHEY, CDR2 SMNVEV (reference sequence). This CDR3 region has 13 residues. Germline trimming cut 4 bases from V and 8 bases from J; bases unmatched to any gene: 6. The DNA for the CDR3 is TGTGCCAGCAGTTCCGGGACAGGAGGGGGCTACACCTTC. This codes for CASSSGTGGGYTF.

The chain has TRBV4-2 and TRBJ1-1; maybe TRBD1 (5 bases). V lost 2 bases and J 4 bases, leaving 14 bases between the germline ends. Germline CDR1 reads LGHNA; CDR2 reads YNFKEQ. The CDR3 totals 15 residues. CDR3 nucleotide sequence: TGTGCCAGCAGCCAACCCCGACAGTCGGGCACTGAAGCTTTCTTT. Amino acid sequence: CASSQPRQSGTEAFF.

The table lists this clone with a few counts. V usage is TRBV11-1 and J usage is TRBJ1-1, with 7 bases fitting TRBD1. V shed 5 bases, J shed 6 bases, and the junction held 9 bases outside the gene matches. Germline V gene sequence: CDR1 SGHAT, CDR2 FQDESV (reference sequence). The CDR3 runs to 14 residues. The CDR3 DNA is TGTGCCAGCAGCCTTAGACAGGGTAATTCTGAAGCTTTCTTT. Translation gives CASSLRQGNSEAFF.

The V and J genes are TRBV6-5 and TRBJ2-3; D gene ambiguous. The germline V gene encodes CDR1 MNHEY and CDR2 SVGAGI. CDR3 size: 13 residues. V gave up 5 bases and J gave up 4 bases, with 10 bases separating them. CDR3 region: CASSPWDSDTQYF. DNA for the CDR3: TGTGCCAGCAGTCCCTGGGATTCAGATACGCAGTATTTT.

The chain recombines TRBV7-2 with TRBJ1-1; D not resolved. Germline V lookup: CDR1 SGHTA, CDR2 FQGNSA. The CDR3 spans 16 residues. V lost 1 base and J lost 1, with 13 bases in between. The DNA for the CDR3 is TGTGCCAGCAGCTTAGTTTACATGTCCAAGAACACTGAAGCTTTCTTT. It specifies CASSLVYMSKNTEAFF. Drawing the rest from reference TRBV7-2 and TRBJ1-1, the complete variable domain is GAGVSQSPSNKVTEKGKDVELRCDPISGHTALYWYRQSLGQGLEFLIYFQGNSAPDKSGLPSDRFSAERTGGSVSTLTIQRTQQEDSAVYLCASSLVYMSKNTEAFFGQGTRLTVV.

A few counts support this clone. The chain is built from TRBV10-3 and TRBJ2-7; 8 nucleotides agree with TRBD1. Germline values: CDR1 ENHRY, CDR2 SYGVKD. This CDR3 is 15 amino acids long. The junction had 11 bases not matched to a gene; V was cut back by 6 bases and J by 4 bases. CDR3 in amino acids: CAIRGRTGMEYEQYF. The CDR3 DNA reads as TGTGCCATCAGAGGGAGGACAGGGATGGAGTACGAGCAGTACTTC.

V and J are TRBV7-8 and TRBJ2-7; D not resolved. The CDR3 spans 13 residues. V was clipped by 4 bases and J by 5 bases, with 12 bases between them. Per germline, CDR1 SGHVS and CDR2 FQNEAQ. CDR3 in amino acids: CASSSLSTHEQYF. In DNA, the CDR3 is TGTGCCAGCAGCTCTCTAAGTACCCACGAGCAGTACTTC. Supplemented by reference TRBV7-8 and TRBJ2-7, the full variable domain reads GAGVSQSPRYKVAKRGQDVALRCDPISGHVSLFWYQQALGQGPEFLTYFQNEAQLDKSGLPSDRFFAERPEGSVSTLKIQRTQQEDSAVYLCASSSLSTHEQYFGPGTRLTVT.

The chain employs TRBV5-8 and TRBJ2-1; 14 bases are shared with TRBD2. There are 16 residues in the CDR3. In germline, CDR1 is SGHTS, CDR2 YDEGEE. The V segment lost 5 bases and the J segment 6 bases; nucleotides outside the gene matches: 7. The CDR3 DNA sequence: TGTGCCAGCAGTCCGAACGGACTAGCGGGAGGCAATGAGCAGTTCTTC. Its translation is CASSPNGLAGGNEQFF.

The rearrangement links TRBV2 to TRBJ2-1, with D uncertain. V was shortened by 8 bases and J by 6 bases, with 11 bases between the two germline ends. Germline V gene lookup returns CDR1 SNHLY and CDR2 FYNNEI. The CDR3 length is 12 residues. This CDR3 reads CASEIMGNEQFF. CDR3 DNA sequence: TGTGCCAGCGAGATAATGGGCAATGAGCAGTTCTTC.

The chain has TRBV5-6 and TRBJ1-5; 7 nucleotides agree with TRBD1. Trimming removed 1 base from V and 6 bases from J; junction bases left unmatched: 13. Looked up from germline, CDR1 is SGHDT and CDR2 is YYEEEE. The CDR3 is 17 amino acids. The CDR3 is CASSLWGILGGVQPQHF. The CDR3 coding sequence is TGTGCCAGCAGCTTGTGGGGTATATTAGGGGGCGTTCAGCCCCAGCATTTT.

The chain recombines TRBV5-6 with TRBJ2-1; 7 nucleotides agree with TRBD2. The germline V gene encodes CDR1 SGHDT and CDR2 YYEEEE. Trimming removed 0 bases from V and 1 base from J; junction bases left unmatched: 7. This CDR3 is 17 amino acids long. CDR3 protein: CASSLAGRERSYNEQFF. In DNA form, the CDR3 reads TGTGCCAGCAGCTTGGCCGGGCGGGAGCGGTCCTACAATGAGCAGTTCTTC.

This clone was observed a few times. The rearrangement uses TRBV7-8 and TRBJ2-7; 8 positions agree with TRBD1. The germline gives CDR1 SGHVS, CDR2 FQNEAQ. Trimming took 0 bases from V and 2 from J; bases not matched to a gene: 9. The CDR3 runs 17 residues. CDR3 residues: CASSLARGTGLTYEQYF. For the CDR3, the DNA is TGTGCCAGCAGCTTAGCGCGTGGGACAGGCCTTACCTACGAGCAGTACTTC.

This rearrangement joins TRBV29-1 to TRBJ2-1; D call uncertain. Trimming cost V 4 bases and J 9 bases, with 16 bases left between them. CDR3 size: 13 residues. Per germline, CDR1 SQVTM and CDR2 ANQGSEA. The DNA of the CDR3 is TGCAGCGTTGTGGAACCGTCGGCGAGTGAGCAGTTCTTC. Its translation is CSVVEPSASEQFF.